Listed here are 14 T cell receptor beta chains from one sample, sequenced in a study of T cell changes during pregnancy in multiple sclerosis. Here immunoSEQ multiplex PCR was the method, and the copy in TCRdb shows in-frame clones only, minus some. This sample yields more than 40,000 clones, of which approximately 90% are seen a single time; under 0.7% belongs to the top ten. The starting material was CD4+ T cells from peripheral blood mononuclear cells, obtained in the first trimester of pregnancy. Every receptor here comes from a female donor with multiple sclerosis, enrolled in a pregnancy study.

The chain is built from TRBV28 and TRBJ2-5, with 10 bases lining up with TRBD1. This CDR3 is built from 15 residues. The V gene's germline CDR1 is MDHEN and CDR2 SYDVKM. J lost 5 bases, V lost 6 bases, and 9 bases had no gene match. This chain's CDR3 is CASRSPGQGQETQYF. CDR3 coding DNA: TGTGCCAGCAGATCACCGGGACAGGGGCAGGAGACCCAGTACTTC.

CDR3 residues: CASKDTSRETQYF. The CDR3 DNA follows: TGTGCCAGCAAAGATACTAGCCGGGAGACCCAGTACTTC. J is TRBJ2-5 and V is TRBV2, with D perhaps TRBD2 (6 bases). From germline, CDR1 is SNHLY and CDR2 FYNNEI. This CDR3 is 13 amino acids long. V was clipped by 7 bases and J by 5 bases, with 14 bases between them.

This chain links TRBV28 with TRBJ2-7; D is perhaps TRBD2 (5 bases). The CDR3 extends over 12 amino acids. Trimming shortened V by 5 bases and J by 6 bases, and 11 bases separated the two germline ends. The germline CDR1 and CDR2 sequences are MDHEN and SYDVKM. The CDR3 is CASSPDLGEQYF. As DNA, the CDR3 is TGTGCCAGCAGTCCGGACTTGGGCGAGCAGTACTTC.

J is TRBJ1-4 and V is TRBV18, with D tentatively TRBD1 (6 bases). Germline values: CDR1 KGHSH, CDR2 LQKENI. The ends were cut back, 2 bases at V and 4 bases at J, with 8 bases in the middle. The CDR3 is 14 amino acids. The CDR3 is CASSPGQSNEKLFF. CDR3 nucleotide sequence: TGTGCCAGCTCACCAGGACAGAGTAATGAAAAACTGTTTTTT.

This chain joins TRBV11-2 and TRBJ2-7, with 14 bases lining up with TRBD2. This CDR3 is 15 amino acids long. Germline V gene sequence: CDR1 SGHAT, CDR2 FQNNGV. V was clipped by 1 base and J by 13 bases; unmatched bases: 9. This chain's CDR3 is CASSLATGTSGRVYF. Written as DNA, the CDR3 is TGTGCCAGCAGCTTAGCAACCGGGACTAGCGGGAGAGTTTACTTC.

This clone occurred a few times. The DNA for the CDR3 is TGTGCCAGCAGTCCCGACAGGCCAACCAAAAACATTCAGTACTTC. Translating it yields CASSPDRPTKNIQYF. The rearrangement links TRBV6-5 to TRBJ2-4; TRBD1 is a possible D gene (6 bases). CDR3 length equals 15 residues. Trimming took off 5 bases at V and 2 bases at J, with 13 bases between the two ends. Per the germline V gene, CDR1 is MNHEY and CDR2 is SVGAGI.

The rearrangement uses TRBV6-1 and TRBJ2-3; 12 bases fit TRBD2. The CDR3 is 15 residues long. The germline gives CDR1 MNHNS, CDR2 SASEGT. V lost 7 bases and J lost 4; bases outside the gene matches: 6. CDR3 sequence (DNA): TGTGCCAGCAAGCTATCTAGCGGGAGGGCAGATACGCAGTATTTT. As protein: CASKLSSGRADTQYF.

The chain uses TRBV2 and TRBJ1-2, with a possible D match to TRBD1 (6 bases). The CDR3 totals 13 residues. Trimming stripped 5 bases from V and 2 bases from J, with 9 bases between. Per germline, CDR1 SNHLY and CDR2 FYNNEI. DNA for the CDR3: TGTGCCAGCAGTAGACAGGTGAACTATGGCTACACCTTC. Its protein is CASSRQVNYGYTF. The full variable domain, with the rest looked up from reference TRBV2 and TRBJ1-2, is EPEVTQTPSHQVTQMGQEVILRCVPISNHLYFYWYRQILGQKVEFLVSFYNNEISEKSEIFDDQFSVERPDGSNFTLKIRSTKLEDSAMYFCASSRQVNYGYTFGSGTRLTVV.

The chain uses TRBV5-1 and TRBJ2-3; D remains unclear. Germline V CDR1 and CDR2: SGHRS, YFSETQ. This CDR3 has 13 residues. Between the trimmed V and J ends, which lost 0 bases and 5 bases, there was a span of 7 bases. CDR3 sequence (DNA): TGCGCCAGCAGCTTGGGGTACGGAGATACGCAGTATTTT. Translated, it gives CASSLGYGDTQYF.

This chain links TRBV11-3 with TRBJ2-5; 14 nucleotides line up with TRBD2. Trimming took 7 bases from V and 5 from J; bases not matched to a gene: 12. This CDR3 has 17 residues. Germline CDR1 is SGHNT and CDR2 is YENEEA. CDR3 loop: CASTPGLAGEGLETQYF. The CDR3 coding sequence is TGTGCCAGCACCCCGGGACTAGCGGGGGAGGGGCTGGAGACCCAGTACTTC.

The rearrangement uses TRBV18 and TRBJ1-3; D is perhaps TRBD1 (6 bases). Germline V gives CDR1 KGHSH, CDR2 LQKENI. This CDR3 has 13 residues. V was trimmed by 8 bases and J by 1 base, leaving 9 bases between them. This CDR3 reads CASRDTSGNTIYF. CDR3 DNA sequence: TGTGCCAGCCGGGACACTTCTGGAAACACCATATATTTT.

V is TRBV2 and J is TRBJ2-1; 9 positions agree with TRBD1. Per germline, CDR1 SNHLY and CDR2 FYNNEI. This CDR3 contains 14 residues. V dropped 6 bases and J dropped 7; count of bases not matched to a gene: 7. Written as DNA, the CDR3 is TGTGCCAGCAGGGGGACAGGGTTGAGGAATGAGCAGTTCTTC. Translated, it gives CASRGTGLRNEQFF.

V usage is TRBV19 and J usage is TRBJ2-6; no clear D gene. Between the trimmed V and J ends, which lost 4 bases and 8 bases, there was a span of 12 bases. This CDR3 comprises 14 residues. From germline, CDR1 is LNHDA and CDR2 SQIVND (reference sequence). The CDR3 here is CASSNGPRSNVLTF. CDR3 coding DNA: TGTGCCAGTAGTAACGGCCCTAGGTCCAACGTCCTGACTTTC.

This chain joins TRBV4-1 and TRBJ2-7; 7 bases line up with TRBD2. Germline lookup yields CDR1 MGHRA and CDR2 YSYEKL. Trimming at V came to 0 bases and at J to 1 base, leaving 12 bases not matched to a gene. This CDR3 spans 18 amino acids. The CDR3 is CASSQDPPWRRGSYEQYF. For the CDR3, the DNA is TGCGCCAGCAGCCAAGATCCACCTTGGAGGCGGGGGTCCTACGAGCAGTACTTC.